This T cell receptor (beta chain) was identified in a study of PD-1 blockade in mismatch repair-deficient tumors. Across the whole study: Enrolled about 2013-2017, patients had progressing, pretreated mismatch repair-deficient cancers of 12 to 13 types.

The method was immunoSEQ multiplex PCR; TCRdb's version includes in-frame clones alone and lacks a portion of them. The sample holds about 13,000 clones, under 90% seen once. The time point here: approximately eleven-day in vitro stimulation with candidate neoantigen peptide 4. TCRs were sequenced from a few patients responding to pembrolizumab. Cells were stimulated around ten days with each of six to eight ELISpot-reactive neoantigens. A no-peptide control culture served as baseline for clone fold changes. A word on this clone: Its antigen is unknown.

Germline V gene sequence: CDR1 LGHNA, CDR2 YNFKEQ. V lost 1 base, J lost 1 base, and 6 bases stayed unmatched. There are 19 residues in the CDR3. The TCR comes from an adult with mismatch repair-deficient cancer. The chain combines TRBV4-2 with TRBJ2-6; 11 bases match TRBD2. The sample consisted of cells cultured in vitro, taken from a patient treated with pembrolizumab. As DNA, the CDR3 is TGTGCCAGCAGCCAAGGGACTAGCGGGCCCGAGTCTGGGGCCAACGTCCTGACTTTC. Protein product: CASSQGTSGPESGANVLTF.